The 20 T cell receptor gamma chains below all came from one sample that was sequenced in a study of Vδ1+ human thymocytes. Findings and caveats of the study: In the thymus, TRG and TRD repertoires looked highly polyclonal with Gaussian CDR3 lengths.

Their antigen targets remain unknown. Sequences come from RNA converted to cDNA by reverse transcription. CDR3 amplicons came from multiplex PCR with pooled V-gene forward and constant-region reverse primers. TCRdb repeated clone calling on the multiplex PCR reads with CATT. Altogether 25,000 to 30,000 gamma-chain clones are present, roughly a fifth being singletons, with the ten largest covering 1.8%. The sequenced sample consisted of Vdelta1+ gamma-delta thymocytes from the thymus. Subset of the sample: FACS-sorted CD3+ TCRalphabeta- TCRVdelta1+ TCRVdelta2- thymocytes. The origin of the receptors is a boy younger than two who had congenital heart surgery.

This clone was picked up a small number of times. The chain joins TRGV8 to TRGJ1 or TRGJ2. J was trimmed by 7 bases and V by 2 bases; bases with no gene match: 5. CDR3 length equals 12 residues. The germline V gene has CDR1 VENAVY and CDR2 YDSYNSRV. CDR3 DNA: TGTGCCACCTGGGATAAGAGGTATAAGAAACTCTTT. Protein sequence: CATWDKRYKKLF.

This clone appeared a few times. The chain carries TRGV2 and TRGJ1 or TRGJ2. Germline V gene lookup returns CDR1 EGSNGY and CDR2 YDSYNSKV. Unmatched junction bases numbered 5, after V lost 1 base and J lost 5 bases. The CDR3 extends over 13 amino acids. In DNA form, the CDR3 reads TGTGCCACCTGGGACGGAAAGGATTATAAGAAACTCTTT. It is translated as CATWDGKDYKKLF.

On this clone itself: Other nucleotide sequences in the sample specify the same CDR3. The chain joins TRGV5 to TRGJ1 or TRGJ2. Germline V gene sequence: CDR1 VINAFY, CDR2 YDVSNSKD. The CDR3 consists of 14 residues. The V segment lost 0 bases and the J segment 5 bases; nucleotides outside the gene matches: 7. The DNA of the CDR3 is TGTGCCACCTGGGACAGGCCAGAGGATTATAAGAAACTCTTT. Protein product: CATWDRPEDYKKLF.

With regard to this clone: Other DNA sequences in this sample translate to the same CDR3. The chain combines TRGV9 with TRGJ1 or TRGJ2. V shed 3 bases, J shed 0 bases, and the junction held 5 bases outside the gene matches. The CDR3 runs 14 residues. Germline loops: CDR1 GITISATS, CDR2 ISYDGTV (reference sequence). The CDR3 DNA sequence: TGTGCCTTGTGGGAGATATCGAATTATTATAAGAAACTCTTT. Protein sequence: CALWEISNYYKKLF.

A few counts support this clone. The V call is TRGV2, the J call TRGJ1 or TRGJ2. There are 12 residues in the CDR3. Germline V lookup: CDR1 EGSNGY, CDR2 YDSYNSKV. Trimming took 2 bases from V and 12 from J; bases not matched to a gene: 10. The CDR3: CATWDEPVGKLF. In DNA form, the CDR3 reads TGTGCCACCTGGGACGAGCCCGTTGGGAAACTCTTT.

The rearrangement links TRGV3 to TRGJ1 or TRGJ2. Germline trimming cut 0 bases from V and 7 bases from J; bases unmatched to any gene: 9. CDR3 length equals 14 residues. Germline CDR1 reads VTNTFY; CDR2 reads YDVSTARD (reference sequence). CDR3 DNA: TGTGCCACCTGGGACAGGCCATACAAATATAAGAAACTCTTT. It encodes CATWDRPYKYKKLF.

Only a few counts were recorded for this clone. The genes are TRGV4 and TRGJ1 or TRGJ2. Germline CDR1 EGSTGY, CDR2 YDSYTSSV. The CDR3 has 13 amino acids. The V and J ends lost 3 bases and 2 bases, in that order; junction bases with no gene match: 4. CDR3 sequence: CATWDRDYYKKLF. CDR3 DNA sequence: TGTGCCACCTGGGATAGGGATTATTATAAGAAACTCTTT.

On this clone itself: The junction departs from the called germline gene at one end, perhaps through a read error. This chain links TRGV4 with TRGJ1 or TRGJ2. The CDR3 is 13 residues long. CDR1 EGSTGY and CDR2 YDSYTSSV come from the germline V gene. DNA for the CDR3: TGTACCACCTGGGCCACGGACCCCTATAAGAAACTCTTT. Its protein product is CTTWATDPYKKLF.

The sample holds a few counts of this clone. The rearrangement uses TRGV9 and TRGJ1 or TRGJ2. Trimming cost V 0 bases and J 5 bases; bases outside gene matches: 10. There are 15 residues in the CDR3. Germline assignment: CDR1 GITISATS and CDR2 ISYDGTV (reference sequence). CDR3 sequence: CALWEVRFLDYKKLF. The CDR3 bases are TGTGCCTTGTGGGAGGTGCGTTTTCTGGATTATAAGAAACTCTTT.

The V gene is TRGV3, the J gene TRGJ1 or TRGJ2. Germline V gene data show CDR1 as VTNTFY and CDR2 as YDVSTARD (reference sequence). J gave up 11 bases and V 3 bases, and 13 bases lay outside the gene matches. This CDR3 has 13 amino acids. CDR3 nucleotide sequence: TGTGCCACCTGGGACGGGATCCATCAGGAGAAACTCTTT. It is translated as CATWDGIHQEKLF.

There are a few counts of this clone. The chain employs TRGV5 and TRGJ1 or TRGJ2. The CDR3 length is 13 residues. In germline, CDR1 is VINAFY, CDR2 YDVSNSKD. Germline trimming cut 0 bases from V and 5 bases from J; bases unmatched to any gene: 4. Written as DNA, the CDR3 is TGTGCCACCTGGGACAGGCACAATTATAAGAAACTCTTT. Translated: CATWDRHNYKKLF.

V usage is TRGV4 and J usage is TRGJP2. V dropped 3 bases and J dropped 9; count of bases not matched to a gene: 4. The germline gives CDR1 EGSTGY, CDR2 YDSYTSSV. This CDR3 spans 12 amino acids. Here the CDR3 DNA reads TGTGCCACCTGGGATCTCTATTGGATCAAGACGTTT. This codes for CATWDLYWIKTF.

The chain carries TRGV4 and TRGJ1 or TRGJ2. V lost 0 bases to trimming and J lost 6 bases; unmatched junction nucleotides: 5. CDR3 length equals 13 residues. Looked up from germline, CDR1 is EGSTGY and CDR2 is YDSYTSSV. The CDR3 loop is CATWDGQTYKKLF. The CDR3 DNA sequence: TGTGCCACCTGGGATGGGCAAACTTATAAGAAACTCTTT.

This clone has only a few counts. This rearrangement joins TRGV4 to TRGJP2. CDR3 size: 14 residues. CDR1 and CDR2 (germline): EGSTGY, YDSYTSSV. J lost 2 bases, V lost 4 bases, and 4 bases had no gene match. CDR3 DNA: TGTGCCACCTGGGAGGAGAGTAGTGATTGGATCAAGACGTTT. Its protein is CATWEESSDWIKTF.

The chain recombines TRGV9 with TRGJP. CDR3 length: 19 residues. The germline V gene has CDR1 GITISATS and CDR2 ISYDGTV (reference sequence). Trimming took 0 bases from V and 3 from J; bases not matched to a gene: 8. CDR3 amino acids: CALWEVQLPQELGKKIKVF. In DNA form, the CDR3 reads TGTGCCTTGTGGGAGGTGCAACTCCCGCAAGAGTTGGGCAAAAAAATCAAGGTATTT.

The chain couples TRGV3 to TRGJ1 or TRGJ2. This CDR3 is built from 14 residues. Trimming cost V 1 base and J 3 bases; bases outside gene matches: 6. From germline, CDR1 is VTNTFY and CDR2 YDVSTARD (reference sequence). Written as DNA, the CDR3 is TGTGCCACCTGGGACAGCCGGATTTATTATAAGAAACTCTTT. It specifies CATWDSRIYYKKLF.

There are a few counts of this clone. The sample contains more than one DNA sequence encoding this CDR3. The J gene is TRGJ1 or TRGJ2, the V gene TRGV9. This CDR3 has 13 residues. With V trimmed by 0 bases and J by 6 bases, 5 bases remained unmatched. The germline V gene has CDR1 GITISATS and CDR2 ISYDGTV (reference sequence). The CDR3 DNA follows: TGTGCCTTGTGGGAGGTGCTGCGTTATAAGAAACTCTTT. Translated, it gives CALWEVLRYKKLF.

The chain couples TRGV3 to TRGJ1 or TRGJ2. Trimming at V came to 1 base and at J to 0 bases, leaving 6 bases not matched to a gene. This CDR3 is built from 15 residues. Germline values: CDR1 VTNTFY, CDR2 YDVSTARD (reference sequence). The CDR3 region has the DNA TGTGCCACCTGGGACAGACCCTTGAATTATTATAAGAAACTCTTT. Translating it yields CATWDRPLNYYKKLF.

The V and J genes are TRGV8 and TRGJ1 or TRGJ2. CDR3 length: 14 amino acids. CDR1 VENAVY and CDR2 YDSYNSRV come from the germline V gene. Trimming cost V 4 bases and J 4 bases; bases outside gene matches: 10. Written as DNA, the CDR3 is TGTGCCACCTGGGAACCCGCCGGCTATTATAAGAAACTCTTT. This encodes CATWEPAGYYKKLF.

The chain carries TRGV9 and TRGJ1 or TRGJ2. Germline loops: CDR1 GITISATS, CDR2 ISYDGTV (reference sequence). The CDR3 runs 11 residues. Germline trimming cut 4 bases from V and 8 bases from J; bases unmatched to any gene: 5. For the CDR3, the DNA is TGTGCCTTGTGGGAAACCCATAAGAAACTCTTT. Its translation is CALWETHKKLF.